Presented here are 20 T cell receptor beta chains from one specimen sequenced in a study of blood T cell repertoires in COVID-19. The data were produced by immunoSEQ multiplex PCR, yet TCRdb's version contains in-frame clones alone and is incomplete. Of some 130,000 clones listed, about four fifths are singletons. The sequenced material came from peripheral blood. The receptors shown here come from an older man with acute or convalescent COVID-19.

The V call is TRBV4-2, the J call TRBJ2-3; D gene ambiguous. Trimming stripped 1 base from V and 2 bases from J, with 4 bases between. Germline CDR1 LGHNA, CDR2 YNFKEQ. There are 13 residues in the CDR3. The CDR3 reads CASSQVHTDTQYF. CDR3 nucleotides: TGTGCCAGCAGCCAAGTCCACACAGATACGCAGTATTTT.

J is TRBJ1-6 and V is TRBV9; no reliable D call. The CDR3 is 16 amino acids. With 0 bases removed from V and 6 bases from J, the gap between germline ends came to 13 bases. Germline V gene data show CDR1 as SGDLS and CDR2 as YYNGEE. CDR3 in DNA: TGTGCCAGCAGCGTAGGGCAGGCAGAGATTAATTCACCCCTCCACTTT. It encodes CASSVGQAEINSPLHF.

J is TRBJ1-1 and V is TRBV6-5; the D is unclear. The CDR3 has 12 residues. Germline V CDR1 and CDR2: MNHEY, SVGAGI. Trimming removed 5 bases at V and 5 bases at J, with 9 bases between. The CDR3 DNA follows: TGTGCCAGCAGTCAGTCGGGGACTGAAGCTTTCTTT. Residues: CASSQSGTEAFF.

A few counts support this clone. One end of the junction varies from germline; a read error may be responsible. The V gene is TRBV7-2, the J gene TRBJ2-1, with a possible D match to TRBD2 (7 bases). There are 18 residues in the CDR3. Per germline, CDR1 SGHTA and CDR2 FQGNSA. Here the CDR3 reads CASSSPKTRGGSSNEQFF. The CDR3 DNA reads TGTGCCAGCAGCTCTCCAAAGACCAGGGGAGGGTCCTCCAATGAGCAGTTCTTC.

The J gene is TRBJ2-3, the V gene TRBV20-1, with 9 bases fitting TRBD2. The CDR3 is made up of 15 amino acids. From germline, CDR1 is DFQATT and CDR2 SNEGSKA (reference sequence). The V segment lost 3 bases and the J segment 6 bases; nucleotides outside the gene matches: 10. The CDR3 DNA reads TGCAGTGCTAGTGGTCTAGCGGGGTCGGTCGATACGCAGTATTTT. Its protein is CSASGLAGSVDTQYF.

This clone was picked up a small number of times. V gene TRBV24-1 combines with J gene TRBJ1-5; D gene uncertain. Trimming took 4 bases from V and 7 from J, leaving 13 bases between them. Germline V gene sequence: CDR1 KGHDR, CDR2 SFDVKD. The CDR3 length is 14 residues. CDR3 DNA: TGTGCCACCAGTGAAGGGAGCTACAACCAGCCCCAGCATTTT. Translating gives CATSEGSYNQPQHF.

This chain uses TRBV7-6 with TRBJ1-4, with D unclear. Germline CDR1 SGHVS, CDR2 FNYEAQ. The CDR3 extends over 15 amino acids. V was pared by 0 bases and J by 0 bases, with 5 bases between. CDR3: CASSLAFATNEKLFF. Written as DNA, the CDR3 is TGTGCCAGCAGCTTAGCATTCGCAACTAATGAAAAACTGTTTTTT.

This chain connects TRBV28 to TRBJ1-1; D may be TRBD1 (5 bases). Trimming shortened V by 7 bases and J by 0 bases, and 9 bases separated the two germline ends. Germline V gives CDR1 MDHEN, CDR2 SYDVKM. The CDR3 is made up of 13 amino acids. The DNA of the CDR3 is TGTGCCAGCACCAGGACAATGAACACTGAAGCTTTCTTT. Translation gives CASTRTMNTEAFF.

The chain combines TRBV11-2 with TRBJ1-4; 9 positions match TRBD1. Trimming took 4 bases from V and 5 from J; bases not matched to a gene: 5. Per the germline V gene, CDR1 is SGHAT and CDR2 is FQNNGV. CDR3 length equals 15 residues. DNA for the CDR3: TGTGCCAGCAGCTCTCTGACAGGGGGAAATGAAAAACTGTTTTTT. Translation gives CASSSLTGGNEKLFF.

The chain couples TRBV3-1 (or the pseudogene TRBV3-2) to TRBJ1-3; 10 nucleotides agree with TRBD1. This CDR3 is 14 amino acids long. V gave up 4 bases and J gave up 6 bases; unmatched junction bases: 3. Germline V CDR1 and CDR2: LGHDT, YNNKEL (reference sequence). The CDR3 nucleotides read TGTGCCAGCAGCCTAAGACAGGGGGCAAACACCATATATTTT. Protein: CASSLRQGANTIYF.

The genes are TRBV25-1 and TRBJ2-5; 7 positions agree with TRBD2. The V and J ends lost 0 bases and 5 bases, in that order; junction bases with no gene match: 9. CDR3 length: 16 residues. The germline V gene encodes CDR1 MGHDK and CDR2 SYGVNS. Here the CDR3 DNA reads TGTGCCAGCAGTGAATATCACGGGACTAATTCTGAGACCCAGTACTTC. Protein: CASSEYHGTNSETQYF.

This clone has a handful of counts. The rearrangement joins TRBV7-9 to TRBJ1-5; D is perhaps TRBD1 (5 bases). V was clipped by 2 bases and J by 11 bases, with 10 bases between them. CDR3 size: 12 residues. CDR1 and CDR2 from the germline V gene are SEHNR and FQNEAQ (reference sequence). CDR3 DNA: TGTGCCAGCAGCTTACCGGGGGGGGCCCAGCATTTT. Amino acid sequence: CASSLPGGAQHF.

The chain recombines TRBV6-2 or TRBV6-3 with TRBJ1-5, with 9 bases fitting TRBD1. Germline CDR1 MNHEY, CDR2 SVGEGT. V lost 2 bases, J lost 0 bases, and 8 bases stayed unmatched. The CDR3 has 18 residues. The CDR3 bases are TGTGCCAGCAGTTACCGGGACAGGGCAGTTAATAGCAATCAGCCCCAGCATTTT. Translating gives CASSYRDRAVNSNQPQHF.

This clone was seen a single time. The V call is TRBV7-9, the J call TRBJ1-6; tentative D call: TRBD1 (5 bases). The CDR3 extends over 15 amino acids. The V end lost 5 bases, the J end lost 6 bases, and 14 bases lay between the germline ends. From germline, CDR1 is SEHNR and CDR2 FQNEAQ (reference sequence). Here the CDR3 DNA reads TGTGCCAGCAGCCCCCCCGGGACTGCTAATTCACCCCTCCACTTT. Translating it yields CASSPPGTANSPLHF.

This chain joins TRBV7-9 and TRBJ2-2; the match to TRBD1 covers 7 bases. Trimming removed 5 bases from V and 2 bases from J; junction bases left unmatched: 5. The CDR3 is made up of 15 amino acids. Germline CDR1 SEHNR, CDR2 FQNEAQ (reference sequence). CDR3 in amino acids: CASSRDRANTGELFF. CDR3 nucleotides: TGTGCCAGCAGCCGCGACAGGGCCAACACCGGGGAGCTGTTTTTT. The whole variable domain, filled in from reference TRBV7-9 and TRBJ2-2, reads DTGVSQNPRHKITKRGQNVTFRCDPISEHNRLYWYRQTLGQGPEFLTYFQNEAQLEKSRLLSDRFSAERPKGSFSTLEIQRTEQGDSAMYLCASSRDRANTGELFFGEGSRLTVL.

This chain links TRBV28 with TRBJ1-1, with 7 positions matching TRBD1. The germline V gene encodes CDR1 MDHEN and CDR2 SYDVKM. The CDR3 is made up of 14 amino acids. Trimming cost V 4 bases and J 4 bases; bases outside gene matches: 6. CDR3 nucleotide sequence: TGTGCCAGCAGTTCGAACGACAGGGCCACTGAAGCTTTCTTT. Protein: CASSSNDRATEAFF.

The chain has TRBV7-8 and TRBJ1-1; possibly TRBD1 for D (5 bases). Germline assignment: CDR1 SGHVS and CDR2 FQNEAQ. The CDR3 has 13 residues. Trimming cost V 5 bases and J 6 bases, with 13 bases left between them. In DNA, the CDR3 is TGTGCCAGCAGCCGAATGGGACTCTCTGAAGCTTTCTTT. Its translation is CASSRMGLSEAFF.

The chain has TRBV7-3 and TRBJ2-2, with a possible D match to TRBD1 (7 bases). Trimming cost V 5 bases and J 5 bases, with 15 bases left between them. Per the germline V gene, CDR1 is SGHTA and CDR2 is FQGTGA. The CDR3 extends over 15 amino acids. This CDR3 is CASSQAAGGTGELFF. The CDR3, as DNA: TGTGCCAGCAGCCAGGCGGCAGGGGGGACCGGGGAGCTGTTTTTT.

V is TRBV4-2 and J is TRBJ2-2; TRBD2 is a possible D gene (6 bases). The CDR3 contains 17 residues. The germline CDR1 and CDR2 sequences are LGHNA and YNFKEQ. Trimming pared 1 base from V and 6 bases from J, leaving 18 bases between. The chain's CDR3 is CASSQVWGRTGAGELFF. CDR3 bases: TGTGCCAGCAGCCAAGTCTGGGGTAGAACGGGGGCCGGGGAGCTGTTTTTT.

This chain uses TRBV6-1 with TRBJ1-4; D gene unclear. Per the germline V gene, CDR1 is MNHNS and CDR2 is SASEGT. The CDR3 totals 14 residues. The V end was cut by 3 bases, the J end by 5 bases, with 10 bases between. CDR3 DNA sequence: TGTGCCAGCAGTGAGACACGACCAAATGAAAAACTGTTTTTT. This translates into CASSETRPNEKLFF.